Listed below are T cell receptor beta chains from one sample, sequenced in a study of T cell responses to AZD1222 COVID-19 vaccine. Libraries were prepared by immunoSEQ multiplex PCR; TCRdb keeps only in-frame clonotypes and omits some of them. This table has under 130,000 clones, 75% to 95% appearing once. Material: peripheral blood, obtained on day 0 of AZD1222 vaccination. The origin of the receptors is an adult in good health. CDR3s include the opening cysteine and the closing phenylalanine or tryptophan. D genes are given only for firm matches. Part of the rows lack a size; the others show once, few, many or a class for expanded clones.

V: TRBV7-3
size: -
J: TRBJ2-5
D: TRBD1
CDR3: CASSFGTEETQYF
DNA: TGTGCCAGCAGCTTCGGGACAGAAGAGACCCAGTACTTC

V: TRBV5-1
size: -
J: TRBJ2-7
D: TRBD1
CDR3: CASSPPSGTALNEQYF
DNA: TGCGCCAGCAGCCCACCCTCGGGGACAGCTCTCAACGAGCAGTACTTC

V: TRBV30
size: -
J: TRBJ1-5
D: -
CDR3: CAWSVSGAQVSQHF
DNA: TGTGCCTGGAGTGTTTCAGGGGCCCAAGTCTCCCAGCATTTT

V: TRBV5-1
size: -
J: TRBJ2-7
D: TRBD2
CDR3: CASSGRLAGTSYEQYF
DNA: TGCGCCAGCAGCGGAAGACTAGCGGGAACCTCCTACGAGCAGTACTTC

V: TRBV9
size: -
J: TRBJ1-1
D: TRBD1
CDR3: CASSGQGVNTEAFF
DNA: TGTGCCAGCAGCGGACAGGGGGTTAACACTGAAGCTTTCTTT

V: TRBV27
size: -
J: TRBJ1-6
D: -
CDR3: CASSDRFSPLHF
DNA: TGTGCCAGCAGCGACAGGTTTTCACCCCTCCACTTT

V: TRBV30
size: -
J: TRBJ2-7
D: -
CDR3: CAWILGYEQYF
DNA: TGTGCCTGGATATTAGGTTACGAGCAGTACTTC

V: TRBV7-2
size: few
J: TRBJ1-5
D: -
CDR3: CASSGTGNQPQHF
DNA: TGTGCCAGCAGCGGGACGGGCAATCAGCCCCAGCATTTT

V: TRBV5-4
size: -
J: TRBJ2-5
D: TRBD1
CDR3: CASSLEGSGVRGETQYF
DNA: TGTGCCAGCAGCTTGGAGGGTTCGGGTGTCAGGGGGGAGACCCAGTACTTC

V: TRBV12-2
size: -
J: TRBJ1-2
D: -
CDR3: CASRLGQGFLEGYGYTF
DNA: TGTGCAAGTCGCTTAGGGCAGGGGTTTTTGGAAGGCTATGGCTACACCTTC

V: TRBV29-1
size: -
J: TRBJ2-1
D: -
CDR3: CSVANWDSGGEQFF
DNA: TGCAGCGTTGCCAACTGGGACAGCGGGGGAGAGCAGTTCTTC

V: TRBV11-2
size: -
J: TRBJ2-7
D: TRBD1
CDR3: CASSRDREREQYF
DNA: TGTGCCAGCAGCCGGGACAGGGAACGCGAGCAGTACTTC

V: TRBV6-6
size: -
J: TRBJ1-5
D: -
CDR3: CASSYYSSNQPQHF
DNA: TGTGCCAGCAGTTACTACAGCAGCAATCAGCCCCAGCATTTT

V: TRBV24-1
size: -
J: TRBJ1-1
D: TRBD1
CDR3: CATRGQQNTEAFF
DNA: TGTGCCACCAGGGGACAGCAGAACACTGAAGCTTTCTTT

V: TRBV11-2
size: -
J: TRBJ2-3
D: TRBD2
CDR3: CASSSVVLSSGIDTQYF
DNA: TGTGCCAGCAGCTCAGTGGTGCTTTCTAGCGGGATTGATACGCAGTATTTT

V: TRBV7-9
size: -
J: TRBJ2-5
D: -
CDR3: CASSLQGQETQYF
DNA: TGTGCCAGCAGCTTACAGGGCCAGGAGACCCAGTACTTC

V: TRBV19
size: -
J: TRBJ2-3
D: TRBD2
CDR3: CASRGGAGGRTDTQYF
DNA: TGTGCCAGCCGAGGGGGTGCGGGAGGGCGCACAGATACGCAGTATTTT

V: TRBV30
size: once
J: TRBJ1-5
D: -
CDR3: CAWSQQENQPQHF
DNA: TGTGCCTGGAGTCAGCAGGAGAATCAGCCCCAGCATTTT

V: TRBV28
size: -
J: TRBJ2-3
D: TRBD2
CDR3: CASSLLGGGVTQYF
DNA: TGTGCCAGCAGTTTATTGGGTGGGGGGGTGACGCAGTATTTT

V: TRBV6-5
size: once
J: TRBJ2-3
D: -
CDR3: CASSYSGAQSTDTQYF
DNA: TGTGCCAGCAGTTACTCAGGAGCGCAAAGCACAGATACGCAGTATTTT

V: TRBV21-1
size: -
J: TRBJ2-3
D: -
CDR3: CASSVPAGPGTDTQYF
DNA: TGTGCCAGCAGCGTACCAGCGGGTCCCGGCACAGATACGCAGTATTTT

V: TRBV11-1
size: -
J: TRBJ2-2
D: -
CDR3: CASSPSGPWGTGELFF
DNA: TGTGCCAGCAGCCCTTCCGGACCCTGGGGAACCGGGGAGCTGTTTTTT

V: TRBV30
size: -
J: TRBJ1-1
D: -
CDR3: CAWSRMNTEAFF
DNA: TGTGCCTGGAGTCGGATGAACACTGAAGCTTTCTTT

V: TRBV27
size: -
J: TRBJ1-1
D: -
CDR3: CASSFDPTKEAFF
DNA: TGTGCCAGCAGTTTTGACCCCACGAAGGAGGCTTTCTTT

V: TRBV5-1
size: -
J: TRBJ2-7
D: TRBD1
CDR3: CASSMGQGAYEQYF
DNA: TGCGCCAGCAGCATGGGACAGGGGGCCTACGAGCAGTACTTC

V: TRBV30
size: -
J: TRBJ1-5
D: TRBD1
CDR3: CAWRGQGAGQPQHF
DNA: TGTGCCTGGAGGGGACAGGGGGCAGGGCAGCCCCAGCATTTT

V: TRBV13
size: -
J: TRBJ2-2
D: -
CDR3: CASSSPGANTGELFF
DNA: TGTGCCAGCAGCTCCCCCGGAGCGAACACCGGGGAGCTGTTTTTT

V: TRBV28
size: -
J: TRBJ1-1
D: TRBD1
CDR3: CASRTTGRNTEAFF
DNA: TGTGCCAGCAGGACGACAGGGAGGAACACTGAAGCTTTCTTT

V: TRBV6-2/TRBV6-3
size: -
J: TRBJ2-1
D: -
CDR3: CASSYPPEVWSPSYNEQFF
DNA: TGTGCCAGCAGTTACCCCCCCGAGGTATGGAGTCCCTCCTACAATGAGCAGTTCTTC

V: TRBV6-1
size: -
J: TRBJ2-7
D: -
CDR3: CASSEVGREYF
DNA: TGTGCCAGCAGTGAAGTGGGGCGGGAGTACTTC

V: TRBV5-3
size: -
J: TRBJ2-1
D: -
CDR3: CARSLAGGSLRNEQFF
DNA: TGTGCCAGAAGCTTGGCGGGCGGGTCCCTACGTAATGAGCAGTTCTTC

V: TRBV7-9
size: -
J: TRBJ2-1
D: -
CDR3: CASSQVVLHEQFF
DNA: TGTGCCAGCAGCCAGGTAGTGTTGCATGAGCAGTTCTTC

V: TRBV6-4
size: -
J: TRBJ2-1
D: TRBD2
CDR3: CASSPLAGELNEQFF
DNA: TGTGCCAGCAGTCCACTAGCGGGAGAGCTCAATGAGCAGTTCTTC

V: TRBV28
size: -
J: TRBJ2-7
D: TRBD1
CDR3: CASIYSGTGSYEQYF
DNA: TGTGCCAGCATCTATAGTGGGACAGGCTCCTACGAGCAGTACTTC

V: TRBV6-2/TRBV6-3
size: -
J: TRBJ2-7
D: -
CDR3: CASSYLGGYEQYF
DNA: TGTGCCAGCAGTTACCTAGGGGGATACGAGCAGTACTTC

V: TRBV12-3/TRBV12-4
size: few
J: TRBJ1-2
D: -
CDR3: CASSSAHGYTF
DNA: TGTGCCAGCAGTTCTGCCCATGGCTACACCTTC

V: TRBV5-1
size: -
J: TRBJ2-5
D: -
CDR3: CASSLHPGQETQYF
DNA: TGCGCCAGCAGCTTGCACCCTGGGCAAGAGACCCAGTACTTC

V: TRBV2
size: -
J: TRBJ2-7
D: -
CDR3: CASSQNRGGDEQYF
DNA: TGTGCCAGCAGCCAGAACAGGGGAGGGGACGAGCAGTACTTC

V: TRBV12-3/TRBV12-4
size: -
J: TRBJ1-2
D: -
CDR3: CASSLVGKNGYTF
DNA: TGTGCCAGCAGTTTGGTGGGGAAGAATGGCTACACCTTC

V: TRBV7-2
size: -
J: TRBJ1-2
D: -
CDR3: CASSSMGRGNGYTF
DNA: TGTGCCAGCAGCTCCATGGGGAGGGGCAATGGCTACACCTTC

V: TRBV21-1
size: once
J: TRBJ2-1
D: -
CDR3: CASSNPGDGSSYNEQFF
DNA: TGTGCCAGCAGCAACCCGGGTGACGGCTCTTCCTACAATGAGCAGTTCTTC